This T cell receptor beta chain was recovered during a study of metastatic and nonmetastatic thyroid tumors (dated by TCRdb to 2020 to 2021). About the study as a whole: Repertoires were compared across peripheral blood and tumor or nodule tissue samples from malignant and benign thyroid patients. Points the paper makes about the study in general: TCR beta diversity was reported as significantly higher in malignant tumors than in benign nodules, in both blood and tumor samples.

This clone was seen at least ten times. What this receptor recognizes is not known. Base qualities are missing; no much larger clone stands one base away. To prepare the library, PCR was applied. The reads were generated on an Illumina HiSeq 4000. High-throughput sequencing was used to profile the CDR3 region of the TCR beta-chain in every patient. From the authors' description of their analysis: CDR3 differences across clinicopathological groups were used to build a classifier for discriminating distant-metastatic papillary thyroid cancer patients. The Shannon index was used to measure repertoire diversity, and the Morisita-Horn index was used to measure how similar tumor and blood repertoires were. The public sequencing data were trimmed at Q25 with fastp and processed into clonotypes with MiXCR by TCRdb, which kept only in-frame beta chains. Clone size and V and J calls follow TCRdb, not the original study. The sample includes approximately 35,000 clones, with 35% to 40% observed a single time. Over 20% of the sample is in the top ten clones.

Before undergoing thyroid surgery, none of the patients had been given any kind of treatment. Using T-cell receptor beta sequencing, the study looked back at clinical samples from patients collected from about 2011 to 2018. CDR1 and CDR2 are read off the germline V gene as SGHRS and YFSETQ. The CDR3 contains 16 residues, cysteine and phenylalanine counted. The DNA shown is the 48-base CDR3, in frame from base 1. Trimmed from V: 4 bases; trimmed from J: 0 bases; junction bases lacking a gene match: 8. This TCR was recovered from a female donor with papillary thyroid cancer or a benign thyroid nodule (not recorded which). Some clones in this sample may be carry-over from other donors' samples. The rearranged segments are TRBV5-1 and TRBJ2-7; TRBD1 fits 9 bases in the junction. The material sequenced was tumor tissue. For the CDR3, the sequence is CASSPYRQGVSYEQYF. The DNA is TGCGCCAGCAGCCCCTACCGACAGGGGGTCTCCTACGAGCAGTACTTC.